This T cell receptor beta chain was sequenced in a study of T cell repertoires in aging, cancer and after chemotherapy. Peripheral blood genomic DNA, not sorted cells or RNA, was the template. Rearranged V-D-J TRB sequences were amplified with a mixed TRB-A/B primer pool. Via MiXCR, TCRdb re-called the multiplex PCR reads, giving one row per CDR3 protein. The table lists some 4,300 distinct CDR3 sequences, 27% of them singletons. CDR1 is DFQATT, CDR2 SNEGSKA, per germline (reference sequence). The trim removed 0 bases at V and 6 bases at J, leaving 7 bases unmatched. The CDR3 is 16 amino acids. Specimen: blood. The genes are TRBV20-1 and TRBJ2-2, with 10 nucleotides matching TRBD2. This sequence was found in a human donor with a blood cancer. This CDR3 reads CSARDRLAGRAGELFF. Written as DNA, the CDR3 is TGCAGTGCTAGAGATCGACTAGCGGGTCGTGCCGGGGAGCTGTTTTTT.